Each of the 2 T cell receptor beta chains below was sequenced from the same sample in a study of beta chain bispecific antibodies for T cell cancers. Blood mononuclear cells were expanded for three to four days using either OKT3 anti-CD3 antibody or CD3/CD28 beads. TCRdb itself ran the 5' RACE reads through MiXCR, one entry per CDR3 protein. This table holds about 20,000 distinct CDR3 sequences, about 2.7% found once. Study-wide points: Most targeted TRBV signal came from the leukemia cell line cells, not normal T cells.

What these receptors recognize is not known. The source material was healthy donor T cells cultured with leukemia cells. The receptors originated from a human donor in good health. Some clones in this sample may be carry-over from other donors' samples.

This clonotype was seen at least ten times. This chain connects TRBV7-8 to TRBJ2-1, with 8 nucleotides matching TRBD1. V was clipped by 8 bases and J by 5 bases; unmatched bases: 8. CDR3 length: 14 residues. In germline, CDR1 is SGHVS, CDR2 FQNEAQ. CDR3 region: CASAPGGFNNEQFF. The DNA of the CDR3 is TGTGCCAGCGCCCCAGGGGGCTTTAACAATGAGCAGTTCTTC.

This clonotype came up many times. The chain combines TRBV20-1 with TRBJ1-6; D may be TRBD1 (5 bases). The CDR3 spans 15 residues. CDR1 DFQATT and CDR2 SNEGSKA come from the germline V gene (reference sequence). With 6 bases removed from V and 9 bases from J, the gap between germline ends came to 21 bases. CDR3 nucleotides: TGCAGTGCAAACCCGGCGGGGCGCTCAACTTCACCCCTCCACTTT. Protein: CSANPAGRSTSPLHF.